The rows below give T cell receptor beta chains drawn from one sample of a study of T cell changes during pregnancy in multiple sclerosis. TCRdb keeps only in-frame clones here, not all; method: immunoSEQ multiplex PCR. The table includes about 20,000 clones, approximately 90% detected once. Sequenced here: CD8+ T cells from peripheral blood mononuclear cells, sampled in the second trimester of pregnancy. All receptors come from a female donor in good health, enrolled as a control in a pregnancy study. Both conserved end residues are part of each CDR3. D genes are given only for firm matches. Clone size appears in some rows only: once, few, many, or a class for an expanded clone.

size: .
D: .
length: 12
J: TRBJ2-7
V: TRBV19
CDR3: CASSPGAYEQYF
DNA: TGTGCCAGTAGCCCGGGGGCCTACGAGCAGTACTTC

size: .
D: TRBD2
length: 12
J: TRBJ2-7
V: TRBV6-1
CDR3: CASSEAGGEQYF
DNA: TGTGCCAGCAGTGAAGCGGGAGGGGAGCAGTACTTC

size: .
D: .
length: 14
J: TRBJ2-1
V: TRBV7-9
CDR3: CASSSRLGGNEQFF
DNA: TGTGCCAGCAGCTCCAGACTAGGAGGCAATGAGCAGTTCTTC

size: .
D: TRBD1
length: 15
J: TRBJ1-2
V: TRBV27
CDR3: CASSPLGQGDYGYTF
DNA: TGTGCCAGCAGCCCTCTGGGACAGGGAGACTATGGCTACACCTTC

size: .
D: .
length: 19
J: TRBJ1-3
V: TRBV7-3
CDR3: CASSVEYRVEQYSGNTIYF
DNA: TGTGCCAGCAGCGTCGAATACAGGGTAGAGCAGTACTCTGGAAACACCATATATTTT

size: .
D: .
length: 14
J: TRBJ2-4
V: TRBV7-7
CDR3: CASSLPGAKNIQYF
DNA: TGTGCTAGCAGCTTACCAGGGGCCAAAAACATTCAGTACTTC

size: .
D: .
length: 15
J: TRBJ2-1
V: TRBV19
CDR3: CASSARGAVYNEQFF
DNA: TGTGCCAGTAGTGCCCGCGGGGCCGTCTACAATGAGCAGTTCTTC

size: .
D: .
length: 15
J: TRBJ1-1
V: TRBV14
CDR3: CASSQESEGYPEAFF
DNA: TGTGCCAGCAGCCAAGAGTCGGAGGGTTATCCTGAAGCTTTCTTT

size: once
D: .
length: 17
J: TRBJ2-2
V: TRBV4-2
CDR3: CASSQDREGSNTGELFF
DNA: TGTGCCAGCAGCCAAGATCGAGAGGGCTCGAACACCGGGGAGCTGTTTTTT

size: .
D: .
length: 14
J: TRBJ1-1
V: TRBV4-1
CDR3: CASSQGGGLTEAFF
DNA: TGCGCCAGCAGCCAGGGGGGGGGACTCACTGAAGCTTTCTTT

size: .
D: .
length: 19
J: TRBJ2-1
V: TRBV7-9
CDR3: CASSFSLPPNPSSYNEQFF
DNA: TGTGCCAGCAGCTTTTCTCTACCCCCCAACCCAAGCTCCTACAATGAGCAGTTCTTC

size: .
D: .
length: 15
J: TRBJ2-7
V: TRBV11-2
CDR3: CASSVLSSGFYEQYF
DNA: TGTGCCAGCAGCGTACTTAGTTCGGGGTTCTACGAGCAGTACTTC

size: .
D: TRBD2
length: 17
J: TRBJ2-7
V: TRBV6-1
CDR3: CASSEGVAGGASYEQYF
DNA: TGTGCCAGCAGTGAAGGGGTAGCGGGGGGAGCCTCCTACGAGCAGTACTTC

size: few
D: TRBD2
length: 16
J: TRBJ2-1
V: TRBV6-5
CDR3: CASSYSGLAGGGEQFF
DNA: TGTGCCAGCAGTTACTCGGGACTAGCGGGGGGAGGGGAGCAGTTCTTC

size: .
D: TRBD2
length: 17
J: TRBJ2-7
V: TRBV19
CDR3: CASSVTGTSPGLGEQYF
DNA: TGTGCCAGTAGTGTCACCGGGACTAGCCCCGGTTTAGGAGAGCAGTACTTC

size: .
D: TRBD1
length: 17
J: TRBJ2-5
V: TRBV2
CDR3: CASSDLRGAGGGETQYF
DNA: TGTGCCAGCAGTGATCTCCGGGGAGCAGGGGGCGGAGAGACCCAGTACTTC

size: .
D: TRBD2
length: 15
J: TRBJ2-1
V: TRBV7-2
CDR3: CASSLERGYYNEQFF
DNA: TGTGCCAGCAGCTTAGAGCGGGGCTACTACAATGAGCAGTTCTTC

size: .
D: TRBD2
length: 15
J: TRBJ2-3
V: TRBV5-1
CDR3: CASKASRGKTDTQYF
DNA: TGCGCCAGCAAGGCCTCGCGGGGGAAAACAGATACGCAGTATTTT

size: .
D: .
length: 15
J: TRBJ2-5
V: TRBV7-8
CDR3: CASSSRGGGHETQYF
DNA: TGTGCCAGCAGCTCCCGAGGGGGGGGCCACGAGACCCAGTACTTC

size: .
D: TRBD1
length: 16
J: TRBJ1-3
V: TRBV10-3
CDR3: CAIMGQGETDGNTIYF
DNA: TGTGCCATCATGGGACAGGGGGAAACGGATGGAAACACCATATATTTT

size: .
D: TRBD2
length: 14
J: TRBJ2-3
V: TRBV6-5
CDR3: CASKGGRGTDTQYF
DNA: TGTGCCAGCAAGGGCGGGAGAGGCACAGATACGCAGTATTTT

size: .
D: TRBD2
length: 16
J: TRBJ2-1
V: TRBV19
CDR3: CASSITGRRGLNEQFF
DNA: TGTGCCAGTAGTATTACCGGGCGCCGGGGACTAAATGAGCAGTTCTTC

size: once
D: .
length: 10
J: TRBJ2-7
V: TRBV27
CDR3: CASSFLGQYF
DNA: TGTGCCAGCAGTTTCCTAGGGCAGTACTTC

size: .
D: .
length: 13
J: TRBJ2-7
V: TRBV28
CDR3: CASSGGHLLEQYF
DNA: TGTGCCAGCAGTGGGGGACACCTTCTCGAGCAGTACTTC

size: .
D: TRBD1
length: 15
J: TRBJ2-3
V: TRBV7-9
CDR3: CASSPGTVSWDTQYF
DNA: TGTGCCAGCAGCCCCGGGACAGTTAGTTGGGATACGCAGTATTTT

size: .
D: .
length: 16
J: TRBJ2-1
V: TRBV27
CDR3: CASRGGGPSSYNEQFF
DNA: TGTGCCAGCAGGGGCGGGGGCCCTAGCTCCTACAATGAGCAGTTCTTC

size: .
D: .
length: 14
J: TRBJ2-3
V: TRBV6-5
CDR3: CASSSPRGPDTQYF
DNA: TGTGCCAGCAGTTCCCCGCGAGGCCCAGATACGCAGTATTTT

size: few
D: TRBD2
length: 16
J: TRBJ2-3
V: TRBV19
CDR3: CASSILAGEGKDTQYF
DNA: TGTGCCAGTAGTATACTAGCGGGGGAGGGTAAAGATACGCAGTATTTT

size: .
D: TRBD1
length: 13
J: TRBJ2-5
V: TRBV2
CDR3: CASSGDRGETQYF
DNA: TGTGCCAGCAGTGGGGACAGGGGGGAGACCCAGTACTTC

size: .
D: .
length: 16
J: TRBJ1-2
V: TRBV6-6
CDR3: CASSYAAGGSNYGYTF
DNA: TGTGCCAGCAGTTATGCCGCCGGGGGATCTAACTATGGCTACACCTTC

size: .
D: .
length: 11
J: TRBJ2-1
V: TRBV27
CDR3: CASSLRNEQFF
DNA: TGTGCCAGCTCTCTTCGCAATGAGCAGTTCTTC

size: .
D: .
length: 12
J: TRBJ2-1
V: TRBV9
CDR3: CASTLAEGEQFF
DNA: TGTGCCAGCACCTTGGCCGAGGGTGAGCAGTTCTTC

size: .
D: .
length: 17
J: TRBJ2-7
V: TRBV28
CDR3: CASSFPFWQDDSYEQYF
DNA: TGTGCCAGCAGTTTCCCCTTTTGGCAGGATGACTCCTACGAGCAGTACTTC

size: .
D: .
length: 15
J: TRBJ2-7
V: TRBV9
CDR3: CASSVLVGPTYEQYF
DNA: TGTGCCAGCAGCGTATTAGTGGGCCCCACCTACGAGCAGTACTTC

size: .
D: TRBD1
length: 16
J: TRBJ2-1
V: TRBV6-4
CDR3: CASSDHPGQGGNEQFF
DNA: TGTGCCAGCAGTGATCATCCGGGACAGGGAGGGAATGAGCAGTTCTTC

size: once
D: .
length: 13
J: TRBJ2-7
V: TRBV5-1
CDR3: CASSNPGSYEQYF
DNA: TGCGCCAGCAGCAACCCGGGATCCTACGAGCAGTACTTC

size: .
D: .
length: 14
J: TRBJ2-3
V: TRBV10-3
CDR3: CAILGEGGTDTQYF
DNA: TGTGCCATCTTAGGGGAAGGCGGGACGGATACGCAGTATTTT

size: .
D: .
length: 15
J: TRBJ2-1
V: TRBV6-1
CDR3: CASSEVGGTGNEQFF
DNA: TGTGCCAGCAGTGAAGTAGGAGGGACGGGGAATGAGCAGTTCTTC

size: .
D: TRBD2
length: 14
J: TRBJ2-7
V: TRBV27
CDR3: CASKPGLAGYEQYF
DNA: TGTGCCAGCAAACCGGGACTAGCGGGTTACGAGCAGTACTTC

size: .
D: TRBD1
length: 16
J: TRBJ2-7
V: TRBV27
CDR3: CASSSRGGQGWYEQYF
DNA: TGTGCCAGCAGTTCCCGTGGGGGACAGGGCTGGTACGAGCAGTACTTC

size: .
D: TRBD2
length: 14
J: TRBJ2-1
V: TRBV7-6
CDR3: CASSSSGSYNEQFF
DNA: TGTGCCAGCAGCTCTAGCGGCTCCTACAATGAGCAGTTCTTC

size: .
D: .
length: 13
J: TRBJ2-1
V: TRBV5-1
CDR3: CASSADSSNEQFF
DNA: TGCGCCAGCAGCGCGGACAGCTCCAATGAGCAGTTCTTC

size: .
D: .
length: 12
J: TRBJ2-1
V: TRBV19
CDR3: CASSDGWNEQFF
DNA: TGTGCCAGTAGCGACGGGTGGAATGAGCAGTTCTTC

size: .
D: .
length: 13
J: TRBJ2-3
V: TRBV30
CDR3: CAWTGKLTDTQYF
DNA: TGTGCCTGGACAGGGAAACTCACAGATACGCAGTATTTT

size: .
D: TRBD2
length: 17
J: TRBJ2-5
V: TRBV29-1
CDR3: CSVDGTSGRQKLETQYF
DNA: TGCAGTGTAGACGGGACTAGCGGGAGGCAGAAACTAGAGACCCAGTACTTC

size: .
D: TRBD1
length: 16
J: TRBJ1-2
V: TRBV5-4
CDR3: CASSPTGGDSLRGYTF
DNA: TGTGCCAGCAGCCCGACAGGGGGCGATAGTTTGCGTGGCTACACCTTC